A selection of T cell receptor beta chains follows, all from one sample in a study of response to subunit inactivated influenza vaccine. TCRdb called the RT-PCR reads again in MiXCR, with one record for every CDR3 protein. The data show fewer than 200,000 distinct CDR3 sequences, around 9% seen once. Material: non-naive T cells sorted from PBMCs, obtained on the day of vaccination. These receptors all come from a man aged 50 to 60 who received an inactivated influenza vaccine. Each CDR3 is given with its conserved first and last residue. The D gene is left open where the match is weak. Some rows mark clone size as missing; the rest say once, few, many or name a class of expanded clone.

j_call: TRBJ2-7
v_call: TRBV3-1
d_call: NA
clone_size: many
cdr3_aa: CASSPQGISSYEQYF
cdr3_nt: TGTGCCAGCAGCCCCCAAGGGATCAGCTCCTACGAGCAGTACTTC

j_call: TRBJ2-5
v_call: TRBV7-3
d_call: TRBD2
clone_size: few
cdr3_aa: CASSRTSGGQETQYF
cdr3_nt: TGTGCCAGCAGCCGGACTAGCGGGGGCCAAGAGACCCAGTACTTC

j_call: TRBJ2-1
v_call: TRBV27
d_call: TRBD2
clone_size: few
cdr3_aa: CASSRGTSGNNEQFF
cdr3_nt: TGTGCCAGCAGCCGCGGGACTAGCGGAAACAATGAGCAGTTCTTC

j_call: TRBJ2-2
v_call: TRBV11-2
d_call: NA
clone_size: many
cdr3_aa: CASRRAGAHTGELFF
cdr3_nt: TGTGCCAGCAGGCGCGCGGGGGCCCACACCGGGGAGCTGTTTTTT

j_call: TRBJ1-6
v_call: TRBV20-1
d_call: NA
clone_size: NA
cdr3_aa: CSARDKGRVRKNSPLHF
cdr3_nt: TGCAGTGCTAGAGACAAGGGCAGAGTGAGGAAGAATTCACCCCTCCACTTT

j_call: TRBJ2-7
v_call: TRBV20-1
d_call: NA
clone_size: many
cdr3_aa: CSAPNREAYEQYF
cdr3_nt: TGCAGTGCCCCCAACAGGGAGGCCTACGAGCAGTACTTC

j_call: TRBJ1-5
v_call: TRBV20-1
d_call: NA
clone_size: NA
cdr3_aa: CSARQSNQPQHF
cdr3_nt: TGCAGTGCTAGACAGAGTAATCAGCCCCAGCATTTT

j_call: TRBJ2-2
v_call: TRBV19
d_call: NA
clone_size: NA
cdr3_aa: CATRVTKNTGELFF
cdr3_nt: TGTGCCACACGCGTGACCAAGAACACCGGGGAGCTGTTTTTT

j_call: TRBJ1-6
v_call: TRBV30
d_call: TRBD1
clone_size: few
cdr3_aa: CAWTGGTGRNSPLHF
cdr3_nt: TGTGCCTGGACCGGTGGGACAGGGCGTAATTCACCCCTCCACTTT

j_call: TRBJ2-2
v_call: TRBV21-1
d_call: NA
clone_size: few
cdr3_aa: CASSPCRGQTNTGELFF
cdr3_nt: TGTGCCAGCAGCCCCTGTCGCGGACAGACGAACACCGGGGAGCTGTTTTTT

j_call: TRBJ1-5
v_call: TRBV27
d_call: NA
clone_size: NA
cdr3_aa: CASSFWSDTFNQPQHF
cdr3_nt: TGTGCCAGCAGTTTTTGGTCGGACACCTTCAATCAGCCCCAGCATTTT

j_call: TRBJ2-5
v_call: TRBV10-3
d_call: TRBD2
clone_size: few
cdr3_aa: CAAAGGPQKETQYF
cdr3_nt: TGTGCCGCGGCGGGGGGGCCTCAGAAAGAGACCCAGTACTTC

j_call: TRBJ2-1
v_call: TRBV4-3
d_call: TRBD2
clone_size: NA
cdr3_aa: CASSQESSGSYNEQFF
cdr3_nt: TGCGCCAGCAGCCAAGAGTCTAGCGGGTCCTACAATGAGCAGTTCTTC

j_call: TRBJ2-1
v_call: TRBV12-3/TRBV12-4
d_call: TRBD2
clone_size: NA
cdr3_aa: CASSGEGLAGVNEQFF
cdr3_nt: TGTGCCAGCAGTGGGGAGGGACTAGCGGGAGTCAATGAGCAGTTCTTC

j_call: TRBJ2-2
v_call: TRBV5-1
d_call: NA
clone_size: NA
cdr3_aa: CASSGTRGRTGELFF
cdr3_nt: TGCGCCAGCAGCGGAACTAGGGGCCGGACCGGGGAGCTGTTTTTT

j_call: TRBJ2-2
v_call: TRBV4-2
d_call: NA
clone_size: many
cdr3_aa: CASSQRHPPTGELFF
cdr3_nt: TGTGCCAGCAGCCAAAGACACCCTCCTACCGGGGAGCTGTTTTTT

j_call: TRBJ1-5
v_call: TRBV19
d_call: TRBD1
clone_size: many
cdr3_aa: CASRGQGGNQPQHF
cdr3_nt: TGTGCCAGTAGAGGACAGGGAGGCAATCAGCCCCAGCATTTT

j_call: TRBJ2-2
v_call: TRBV11-2
d_call: NA
clone_size: many
cdr3_aa: CASSLRAAARTNTGELFF
cdr3_nt: TGTGCCAGCAGCTTACGGGCGGCGGCGAGAACGAACACCGGGGAGCTGTTTTTT

j_call: TRBJ2-1
v_call: TRBV7-2
d_call: TRBD2
clone_size: few
cdr3_aa: CASSLGGGRQFF
cdr3_nt: TGTGCCAGCAGCCTCGGGGGGGGGAGGCAGTTCTTC

j_call: TRBJ2-7
v_call: TRBV5-1
d_call: NA
clone_size: NA
cdr3_aa: CASSLNSAQTYEQYF
cdr3_nt: TGCGCCAGCAGCTTGAACAGTGCTCAGACCTACGAGCAGTACTTC

j_call: TRBJ2-2
v_call: TRBV15
d_call: NA
clone_size: many
cdr3_aa: CATSRDITGNTGELFF
cdr3_nt: TGTGCCACCAGCAGAGATATTACAGGGAACACCGGGGAGCTGTTTTTT

j_call: TRBJ2-6
v_call: TRBV18
d_call: NA
clone_size: few
cdr3_aa: CASSPPTGANVLTF
cdr3_nt: TGTGCCAGCTCACCACCCACAGGGGCCAACGTCCTGACTTTC

j_call: TRBJ2-2
v_call: TRBV12-3/TRBV12-4
d_call: NA
clone_size: NA
cdr3_aa: CASSARVGDTGELFF
cdr3_nt: TGTGCCAGCAGTGCCCGTGTCGGAGACACCGGGGAGCTGTTTTTT

j_call: TRBJ2-1
v_call: TRBV7-9
d_call: TRBD2
clone_size: many
cdr3_aa: CASRDSGGARNEQFF
cdr3_nt: TGTGCCAGCAGAGACAGCGGGGGGGCCAGGAATGAGCAGTTCTTC

j_call: TRBJ2-1
v_call: TRBV5-1
d_call: TRBD2
clone_size: NA
cdr3_aa: CASSLPSGSSGEQFF
cdr3_nt: TGCGCCAGCAGCTTGCCTAGCGGGAGCAGCGGTGAGCAGTTCTTC

j_call: TRBJ1-2
v_call: TRBV6-1
d_call: NA
clone_size: NA
cdr3_aa: CASSEWRGNGGYTF
cdr3_nt: TGTGCCAGCAGTGAGTGGCGGGGAAACGGTGGCTACACCTTC

j_call: TRBJ2-7
v_call: TRBV7-8
d_call: NA
clone_size: many
cdr3_aa: CASSRATGLWEQYF
cdr3_nt: TGTGCCAGCAGCCGAGCTACGGGGTTATGGGAGCAGTACTTC

j_call: TRBJ1-1
v_call: TRBV18
d_call: NA
clone_size: few
cdr3_aa: CASSERWGGGNTEAFF
cdr3_nt: TGTGCCAGCTCGGAAAGATGGGGTGGGGGGAACACTGAAGCTTTCTTT

j_call: TRBJ2-5
v_call: TRBV6-2/TRBV6-3
d_call: TRBD1
clone_size: few
cdr3_aa: CASRQHPGQVYETQYF
cdr3_nt: TGTGCCAGTCGCCAACACCCCGGACAGGTCTACGAGACCCAGTACTTC

j_call: TRBJ2-1
v_call: TRBV5-1
d_call: NA
clone_size: many
cdr3_aa: CASSLPRTGRDNEQFF
cdr3_nt: TGCGCCAGCAGCTTACCTCGGACAGGGAGGGACAATGAGCAGTTCTTC

j_call: TRBJ2-2
v_call: TRBV29-1
d_call: TRBD1
clone_size: NA
cdr3_aa: CSVEDRNRGNTGELFF
cdr3_nt: TGCAGCGTTGAAGATCGTAACAGGGGGAACACCGGGGAGCTGTTTTTT

j_call: TRBJ1-6
v_call: TRBV7-6
d_call: NA
clone_size: many
cdr3_aa: CASSLAFNSPLHF
cdr3_nt: TGTGCCAGCAGCTTAGCCTTTAATTCACCCCTCCACTTT

j_call: TRBJ1-4
v_call: TRBV20-1
d_call: TRBD1
clone_size: NA
cdr3_aa: CSARGPGQGNEKLFF
cdr3_nt: TGCAGTGCTAGAGGCCCGGGACAGGGGAATGAAAAACTGTTTTTT

j_call: TRBJ1-3
v_call: TRBV11-2
d_call: NA
clone_size: many
cdr3_aa: CASSLESSGNTIYF
cdr3_nt: TGTGCCAGCAGCTTAGAAAGCTCTGGAAACACCATATATTTT

j_call: TRBJ2-1
v_call: TRBV6-5
d_call: TRBD2
clone_size: NA
cdr3_aa: CASSYGYREGRSYNEQFF
cdr3_nt: TGTGCCAGCAGTTACGGCTATCGGGAGGGCCGGTCCTACAATGAGCAGTTCTTC

j_call: TRBJ1-2
v_call: TRBV30
d_call: NA
clone_size: NA
cdr3_aa: CAWRRVAAPTRYGYTF
cdr3_nt: TGTGCCTGGAGAAGGGTAGCGGCACCAACCCGCTATGGCTACACCTTC

j_call: TRBJ1-2
v_call: TRBV3-1
d_call: NA
clone_size: few
cdr3_aa: CASSQGGRPGYTF
cdr3_nt: TGTGCCAGCAGCCAAGGGGGCAGGCCAGGCTACACCTTC

j_call: TRBJ2-2
v_call: TRBV10-1
d_call: TRBD2
clone_size: many
cdr3_aa: CASSEGLAGPTGELFF
cdr3_nt: TGCGCCAGCAGTGAGGGACTAGCGGGTCCAACCGGGGAGCTGTTTTTT

j_call: TRBJ1-6
v_call: TRBV4-1
d_call: NA
clone_size: few
cdr3_aa: CASSQASGSQYNSPLHF
cdr3_nt: TGCGCCAGCAGCCAAGCATCGGGTAGCCAATATAATTCACCCCTCCACTTT

j_call: TRBJ1-2
v_call: TRBV5-1
d_call: NA
clone_size: many
cdr3_aa: CASSLKPGGREDGYTF
cdr3_nt: TGCGCCAGCAGCTTGAAACCGGGAGGGCGAGAGGATGGCTACACCTTC

j_call: TRBJ2-7
v_call: TRBV7-9
d_call: NA
clone_size: few
cdr3_aa: CASSLAGSHEQYF
cdr3_nt: TGTGCCAGCAGCTTAGCGGGGTCCCACGAGCAGTACTTC